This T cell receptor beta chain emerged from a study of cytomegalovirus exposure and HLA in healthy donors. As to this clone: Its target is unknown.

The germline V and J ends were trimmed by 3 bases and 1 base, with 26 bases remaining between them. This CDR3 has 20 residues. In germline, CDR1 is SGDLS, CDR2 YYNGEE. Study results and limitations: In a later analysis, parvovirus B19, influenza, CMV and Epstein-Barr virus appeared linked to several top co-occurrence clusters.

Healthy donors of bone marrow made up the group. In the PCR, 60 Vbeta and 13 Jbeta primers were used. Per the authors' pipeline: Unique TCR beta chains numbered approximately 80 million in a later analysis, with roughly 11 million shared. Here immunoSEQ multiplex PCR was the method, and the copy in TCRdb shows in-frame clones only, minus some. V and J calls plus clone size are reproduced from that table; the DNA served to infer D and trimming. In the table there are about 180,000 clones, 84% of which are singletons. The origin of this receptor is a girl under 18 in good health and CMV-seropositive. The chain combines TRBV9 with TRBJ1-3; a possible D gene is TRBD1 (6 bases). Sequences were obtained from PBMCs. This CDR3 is CASSAEGGYRARGSGNTIYF. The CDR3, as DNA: TGTGCCAGCAGCGCTGAGGGGGGGTACAGGGCTCGGGGGTCTGGAAACACCATATATTTT.